Listed here is a single T cell receptor (beta chain). Its specificity is not known. The data originate from a study of T cells in localized non-small cell lung cancer. Broader study findings: Peak T cell clonality was found in uninvolved adjacent lung, exceeding tumor.

V gave up 4 bases and J gave up 2 bases; unmatched junction bases: 7. CDR1 and CDR2 (germline): PRHDT, FYEKMQ (reference sequence). The CDR3 spans 15 residues. Here immunoSEQ multiplex PCR was the method, and the copy in TCRdb shows in-frame clones only, minus some. The profile shows 64,000 or so clones, 85% to 90% of them singletons. This specimen was peripheral blood, taken before any cancer treatment. The chain recombines TRBV13 with TRBJ1-2, with TRBD1 identical over 7 bases. The source of this sequence is a woman aged 35 to 70 with stage I lung adenocarcinoma. CDR3 region: CASSSPPGQNYGYTF. The CDR3 DNA reads as TGTGCCAGCAGCTCCCCGCCGGGACAGAACTATGGCTACACCTTC.